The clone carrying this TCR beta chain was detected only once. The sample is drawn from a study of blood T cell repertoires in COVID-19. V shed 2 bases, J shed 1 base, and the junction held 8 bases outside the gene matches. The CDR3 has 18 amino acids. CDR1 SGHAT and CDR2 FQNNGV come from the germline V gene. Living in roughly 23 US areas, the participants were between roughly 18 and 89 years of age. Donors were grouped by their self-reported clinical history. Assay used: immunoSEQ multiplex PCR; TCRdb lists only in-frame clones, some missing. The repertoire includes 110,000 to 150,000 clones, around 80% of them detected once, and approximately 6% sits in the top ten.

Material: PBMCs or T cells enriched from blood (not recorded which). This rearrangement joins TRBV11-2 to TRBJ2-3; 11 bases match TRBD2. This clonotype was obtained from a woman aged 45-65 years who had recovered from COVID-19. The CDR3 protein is CASSLLSRGLAGTDTQYF. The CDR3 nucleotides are TGTGCCAGCAGCTTACTCTCTCGGGGACTAGCGGGCACAGATACGCAGTATTTT. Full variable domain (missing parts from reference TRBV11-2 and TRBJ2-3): EAGVAQSPRYKIIEKRQSVAFWCNPISGHATLYWYQQILGQGPKLLIQFQNNGVVDDSQLPKDRFSAERLKGVDSTLKIQPAKLEDSAVYLCASSLLSRGLAGTDTQYFGPGTRLTVL.